Below, one T cell receptor beta chain is given with its context. The antigen is undetermined. This specimen belongs to a study of T cell repertoires in cytomegalovirus infection. Whole-study findings and limits: HLA-C-restricted CMV clonotypes gave the most frequent clonotype in two of eight donors. Cumulative public TCR beta family frequency identified carriers of CMV plus the relevant HLA.

In TCRdb, the reads were re-called with MiXCR into one record per CDR3 protein. The sample shows 500,000 or so distinct CDR3 sequences, approximately 16% of them seen only once. This receptor was obtained from a human donor in good health (CMV status not recorded). Some clones in this sample may be carry-over from other donors' samples. The sequenced material came from CD8+ T cells from PBMCs.

In DNA form, the CDR3 reads TGTGCCAGTAGCCCGGTACGTGCTCTAGCGATTTCCTACAATGAGCAGTTCTTC. Translating gives CASSPVRALAISYNEQFF. The chain couples TRBV19 to TRBJ2-1; a possible D gene is TRBD2 (6 bases). CDR3 size: 18 residues. Looked up from germline, CDR1 is LNHDA and CDR2 is SQIVND (reference sequence). The V end lost 6 bases, the J end lost 1 base, and 22 bases lay between the germline ends.